These T cell receptor beta chains were read from a single sample in a study of blood T cell repertoires in COVID-19. Libraries were prepared by immunoSEQ multiplex PCR; TCRdb keeps only in-frame clonotypes and omits some of them. The sample yields roughly 200,000 clones, 70% to 90% seen once. The specimen was peripheral blood. All receptors come from a woman over 75 with acute or convalescent COVID-19. Each CDR3 is given with its conserved first and last residue. The D gene is left open where the match is weak. Clone size appears in some rows only: once, few, many, or a class for an expanded clone.

j_gene: TRBJ2-5; v_gene: TRBV6-5; abundance: NA; d_gene: TRBD1; CDR3nt: TGTGCCAGCAGTCGGCTCCCAGGGGGACAAGAGACCCAGTACTTC; CDR3aa: CASSRLPGGQETQYF
j_gene: TRBJ2-7; v_gene: TRBV4-1; abundance: once; d_gene: TRBD2; CDR3nt: TGCGCCAGCAGCCAAGTCGGGGAGGGAGCGAACTCCTACGAGCAGTACTTC; CDR3aa: CASSQVGEGANSYEQYF
j_gene: TRBJ1-4; v_gene: TRBV18; abundance: NA; d_gene: TRBD1; CDR3nt: TGTGCCAGCTCACCGGCTGGACAGGGGGCTAATGAAAAACTGTTTTTT; CDR3aa: CASSPAGQGANEKLFF
j_gene: TRBJ2-7; v_gene: TRBV23-1; abundance: NA; d_gene: NA; CDR3nt: TGCGCCAGCAGCCGTGGGCGACACTCTTCCTACGAGCAGTACTTC; CDR3aa: CASSRGRHSSYEQYF
j_gene: TRBJ2-1; v_gene: TRBV18; abundance: NA; d_gene: TRBD2; CDR3nt: TGTGCCAGCTCACCCGCCATAGCGGGAGGGCCTAACAATGAGCAGTTCTTC; CDR3aa: CASSPAIAGGPNNEQFF
j_gene: TRBJ1-2; v_gene: TRBV29-1; abundance: NA; d_gene: NA; CDR3nt: TGCAGCGCCGCCGGGAGGGAGCTATCCTATGGCTACACCTTC; CDR3aa: CSAAGRELSYGYTF
j_gene: TRBJ1-1; v_gene: TRBV7-2; abundance: NA; d_gene: TRBD1; CDR3nt: TGTGCCAGCAGCTATCAAGGGGGCTGGTCTGAAGCTTTCTTT; CDR3aa: CASSYQGGWSEAFF
j_gene: TRBJ1-2; v_gene: TRBV3-1/TRBV3-2; abundance: NA; d_gene: NA; CDR3nt: TGTGCCAGCAGCCACCTCTATCGGAACTATGGCTACACCTTC; CDR3aa: CASSHLYRNYGYTF
j_gene: TRBJ2-4; v_gene: TRBV4-3; abundance: many; d_gene: TRBD1; CDR3nt: TGCGCCAGCAGCCCAGAGACAGGGGGATACGGCAACATTCAGTACTTC; CDR3aa: CASSPETGGYGNIQYF
j_gene: TRBJ2-5; v_gene: TRBV5-1; abundance: NA; d_gene: NA; CDR3nt: TGCGCCAGCAGCTTCGGAGGGGGCTTGGAGACCCAGTACTTC; CDR3aa: CASSFGGGLETQYF
j_gene: TRBJ2-3; v_gene: TRBV6-2/TRBV6-3; abundance: NA; d_gene: TRBD2; CDR3nt: TGTGCCAGCAGCTTGGGACTAGCGGGAGTAGATACGCAGTATTTT; CDR3aa: CASSLGLAGVDTQYF
j_gene: TRBJ2-2; v_gene: TRBV19; abundance: NA; d_gene: NA; CDR3nt: TGTGCCAGTGGGCGGAACACCGGGGAGCTGTTTTTT; CDR3aa: CASGRNTGELFF
j_gene: TRBJ2-7; v_gene: TRBV6-5; abundance: NA; d_gene: TRBD1; CDR3nt: TGTGCCAGCAGTCCCGACAGGGCCAGGTCGGTGCAGTACTTC; CDR3aa: CASSPDRARSVQYF
j_gene: TRBJ1-5; v_gene: TRBV4-1; abundance: NA; d_gene: NA; CDR3nt: TGCGCCAGCAGCCAAAGGGGCCCTAGCAATCAGCCCCAGCATTTT; CDR3aa: CASSQRGPSNQPQHF
j_gene: TRBJ1-5; v_gene: TRBV5-8; abundance: NA; d_gene: NA; CDR3nt: TGTGCCAGCAGCCAGGGTGGGAACCGATATAGCAATCAGCCCCAGCATTTT; CDR3aa: CASSQGGNRYSNQPQHF
j_gene: TRBJ2-5; v_gene: TRBV4-1; abundance: NA; d_gene: TRBD2; CDR3nt: TGCGCCAGCAGCCCCTCGACTAGCGGGAGAGAAGAGACCCAGTACTTC; CDR3aa: CASSPSTSGREETQYF
j_gene: TRBJ1-2; v_gene: TRBV7-6; abundance: NA; d_gene: NA; CDR3nt: TGTGCCAGCAGCTTAGGCCGGGAGAGCCGAATCTATGGCTACACCTTC; CDR3aa: CASSLGRESRIYGYTF
j_gene: TRBJ1-1; v_gene: TRBV14; abundance: NA; d_gene: NA; CDR3nt: TGTGCCAGCAGCCAGAGCTTGAACACTGAAGCTTTCTTT; CDR3aa: CASSQSLNTEAFF
j_gene: TRBJ1-1; v_gene: TRBV30; abundance: NA; d_gene: NA; CDR3nt: TGTGCCTGCTTCCTGGGACTCCCGGGGGTGGGGACTGAAGCTTTCTTT; CDR3aa: CACFLGLPGVGTEAFF
j_gene: TRBJ2-5; v_gene: TRBV18; abundance: NA; d_gene: NA; CDR3nt: TGTGCCAGCTCACCAGGGGCGCAGCGAGAGACCCAGTACTTC; CDR3aa: CASSPGAQRETQYF
j_gene: TRBJ1-6; v_gene: TRBV18; abundance: many; d_gene: NA; CDR3nt: TGTGCCAGCTCACGGAACAGGGTGGATAATTCACCCCTCCACTTT; CDR3aa: CASSRNRVDNSPLHF
j_gene: TRBJ2-7; v_gene: TRBV7-2; abundance: NA; d_gene: TRBD2; CDR3nt: TGTGCCAGCAGCCCGGGGACTAGCGGGAGTTACGAGCAGTACTTC; CDR3aa: CASSPGTSGSYEQYF
j_gene: TRBJ2-5; v_gene: TRBV7-2; abundance: NA; d_gene: NA; CDR3nt: TGTGCCAGCAGCTTAATTCCAGGTCCAGGGGAGACCCAGTACTTC; CDR3aa: CASSLIPGPGETQYF
j_gene: TRBJ1-1; v_gene: TRBV9; abundance: NA; d_gene: NA; CDR3nt: TGTGCCAGCAGCCTTACCTGGGCCCCAAACACTGAAGCTTTCTTT; CDR3aa: CASSLTWAPNTEAFF
j_gene: TRBJ1-2; v_gene: TRBV7-2; abundance: once; d_gene: NA; CDR3nt: TGTGCCAGCAGCTTAGTAGAGGGATATTCCCACTATGGCTACACCTTC; CDR3aa: CASSLVEGYSHYGYTF
j_gene: TRBJ1-1; v_gene: TRBV12-3/TRBV12-4; abundance: NA; d_gene: NA; CDR3nt: TGTGCCAGCAGTTTGAGAACTGAAGCTTTCTTT; CDR3aa: CASSLRTEAFF
j_gene: TRBJ2-1; v_gene: TRBV5-5; abundance: NA; d_gene: TRBD2; CDR3nt: TGTGCCAGCAGCTTAGCCGTCGGGACTAGCGACAATGAGCAGTTCTTC; CDR3aa: CASSLAVGTSDNEQFF
j_gene: TRBJ2-4; v_gene: TRBV9; abundance: NA; d_gene: TRBD1; CDR3nt: TGTGCCAGCAGCGCTGAGAACAGGGGTGATCAGTACTTC; CDR3aa: CASSAENRGDQYF
j_gene: TRBJ1-5; v_gene: TRBV7-2; abundance: few; d_gene: NA; CDR3nt: TGTGCCAGCAGCTTAGGATCAGGGGAGAATCAGCCCCAGCATTTT; CDR3aa: CASSLGSGENQPQHF
j_gene: TRBJ1-1; v_gene: TRBV11-2; abundance: NA; d_gene: TRBD1; CDR3nt: TGTGCCAGCAGCTTCGGACAGGGGAACACTGAAGCTTTCTTT; CDR3aa: CASSFGQGNTEAFF
j_gene: TRBJ2-2; v_gene: TRBV5-8; abundance: NA; d_gene: TRBD1; CDR3nt: TGTGCCAGCAGCTTACAGGGGGTCCTCGCCGCCGGGGAGCTGTTTTTT; CDR3aa: CASSLQGVLAAGELFF
j_gene: TRBJ2-7; v_gene: TRBV30; abundance: once; d_gene: TRBD1; CDR3nt: TGTGCCTGGAGTGCCGACAGGGCTCCGAGTGAGCAGTACTTC; CDR3aa: CAWSADRAPSEQYF
j_gene: TRBJ2-5; v_gene: TRBV7-6; abundance: NA; d_gene: NA; CDR3nt: TGTGCCAGCAGCTTAGATAGCCCAAAGGAGACCCAGTACTTC; CDR3aa: CASSLDSPKETQYF
j_gene: TRBJ2-1; v_gene: TRBV6-2/TRBV6-3; abundance: NA; d_gene: NA; CDR3nt: TGTGCCAGCAGTCCATTTGGGAGGTCCAGCAATGAGCAGTTCTTC; CDR3aa: CASSPFGRSSNEQFF
j_gene: TRBJ1-5; v_gene: TRBV3-1/TRBV3-2; abundance: few; d_gene: NA; CDR3nt: TGTGCCAGCAGCCAGAGCCTACAGGCCTTCAATCAGCCCCAGCATTTT; CDR3aa: CASSQSLQAFNQPQHF
j_gene: TRBJ2-4; v_gene: TRBV18; abundance: NA; d_gene: TRBD1; CDR3nt: TGTGCCAGCTCGCGGACAGGGGGCGCAAGTATTATCAAAAACATTCAGTACTTC; CDR3aa: CASSRTGGASIIKNIQYF
j_gene: TRBJ1-3; v_gene: TRBV28; abundance: NA; d_gene: TRBD1; CDR3nt: TGTGCCAGCAGTCCCTGGACAGGGGGTACTGGAAACACCATATATTTT; CDR3aa: CASSPWTGGTGNTIYF
j_gene: TRBJ1-5; v_gene: TRBV10-1; abundance: NA; d_gene: NA; CDR3nt: TGCGCCAGCAGATCAGGGAGGGATCAGCCCCAGCATTTT; CDR3aa: CASRSGRDQPQHF
j_gene: TRBJ2-3; v_gene: TRBV7-9; abundance: NA; d_gene: TRBD2; CDR3nt: TGTGCCAGCAGAAGCTTACGTCGGATAGCGGGAGGGCCAACAGATACGCAGTATTTT; CDR3aa: CASRSLRRIAGGPTDTQYF
j_gene: TRBJ2-3; v_gene: TRBV7-2; abundance: NA; d_gene: TRBD2; CDR3nt: TGTGCCAGCAGATTCCTGACTAGCGGTAGCACAGATACGCAGTATTTT; CDR3aa: CASRFLTSGSTDTQYF
j_gene: TRBJ1-6; v_gene: TRBV4-3; abundance: NA; d_gene: TRBD1; CDR3nt: TGCGCCAGCAGCCTAGGGGGCAGGGAGGTGTCTTCACCCCTCCACTTT; CDR3aa: CASSLGGREVSSPLHF